The clone carrying this T cell receptor (beta chain) showed up just once. Its antigen is not identified. Some clones are missing from TCRdb's copy, which holds only in-frame ones; the method was immunoSEQ multiplex PCR. The data show 45,000 to 60,000 clones, 87% seen once. This CDR3 spans 19 amino acids. Trimming at V came to 4 bases and at J to 0 bases, leaving 13 bases not matched to a gene. The germline V gene encodes CDR1 SGHTA and CDR2 FQGNSA. The data derive from a study of OX40 agonist ivuxolimab in advanced cancers. Whole-study context: Eligibility rules accepted prior anti-PD-1, anti-PD-L1 or anti-CTLA-4 therapy, and around 44% had some. General study results and limits: CD4+ and CD8+ blood T cells expanded clonally by week 6 at 0.1 to 3.0 mg/kg. Patients with a partial response at 0.1-3.0 mg/kg had among the lowest clonal expansion. Among the nonresponders, some also had low normalized T-cell clonal expansion.

This receptor was taken from an adult with an advanced solid tumor such as melanoma, head and neck, liver or kidney cancer. The J gene is TRBJ1-5, the V gene TRBV7-2; 9 bases are shared with TRBD1. The sample was CD4+ or CD8+ T cells sorted from blood, taken in a trial of the OX40 agonist ivuxolimab. CDR3 loop: CASSSPVGQGYYSNQPQHF. The DNA of the CDR3 is TGTGCCAGCAGCTCCCCTGTGGGACAGGGCTACTATAGCAATCAGCCCCAGCATTTT.